This T cell receptor (beta chain) is drawn from a study of cytomegalovirus exposure and HLA in healthy donors. The wider study: Approximately 85 million unique TCRs from HLA-typed donors were held in an early data release. Study-wide points: Using a false discovery rate of 0.05, a later analysis showed that 15,000 to 20,000 TCR beta sequences were associated with HLA alleles. Later analysis identified a missense DCLRE1C variant that was linked to TCR beta V- and J-gene trimming.

With 60 Vbeta and 13 Jbeta primers, the PCR was carried out. The data were produced by immunoSEQ multiplex PCR, yet TCRdb's version contains in-frame clones alone and is incomplete. The table lists fewer than 200,000 clones, 68% of them singletons. Germline assignment: CDR1 SGHRS and CDR2 YFSETQ. The CDR3 loop spans 14 amino acids. The V and J ends lost 2 bases and 6 bases, in that order; junction bases with no gene match: 4. About this clone: Its antigen is still unknown.

The source material was PBMCs. The receptor was isolated from a man aged 45-65 years in good health and CMV-seronegative. This chain connects TRBV5-1 to TRBJ1-4, with 7 positions matching TRBD1. In DNA, the CDR3 is TGCGCCAGCAGCTTTAGCAGGGGGGATGAAAAACTGTTTTTT. Its translation: CASSFSRGDEKLFF.